These 26 T cell receptor beta chains share one sample of origin, sequenced in a study of OX40 agonist ivuxolimab in advanced cancers. Using immunoSEQ multiplex PCR, the repertoire was profiled, and TCRdb retains in-frame clones only, with some absent. The top ten hold 4.6% of the sample, which has 50,000 to 55,000 clones, 80% to 85% seen once. The sequencing used CD4+ or CD8+ T cells sorted from blood, collected in a trial of the OX40 agonist ivuxolimab. The receptor set was obtained from an adult with an advanced solid tumor such as melanoma, head and neck, liver or kidney cancer.

The chain has TRBV5-4 and TRBJ1-1, with 7 bases matching TRBD1. There are 16 residues in the CDR3. Trimming removed 4 bases from V and 5 bases from J; junction bases left unmatched: 14. Germline CDR1 and CDR2: SGHNT and YYREEE (reference sequence). CDR3 DNA: TGTGCCAGCAGCCCCGCGACAGGGAGCGGGATAACTGAAGCTTTCTTT. This codes for CASSPATGSGITEAFF.

The chain joins TRBV19 to TRBJ2-1, with D possibly being TRBD1 or TRBD2 (5 bases each). The CDR3 runs to 17 residues. The germline V and J ends were trimmed by 0 bases and 4 bases, with 16 bases remaining between them. Per the germline V gene, CDR1 is LNHDA and CDR2 is SQIVND (reference sequence). The CDR3 DNA follows: TGTGCCAGTAGTATAGATGAGGGGAGCTCACTTTACAATGAGCAGTTCTTC. It is translated as CASSIDEGSSLYNEQFF. The full variable domain, in which reference TRBV19 and TRBJ2-1 provide the parts outside the CDR3, is DGGITQSPKYLFRKEGQNVTLSCEQNLNHDAMYWYRQDPGQGLRLIYYSQIVNDFQKGDIAEGYSVSREKKESFPLTVTSAQKNPTAFYLCASSIDEGSSLYNEQFFGPGTRLTVL.

This clone was picked up a small number of times. The chain carries TRBV7-9 and TRBJ1-2; TRBD1 is a possible D gene (6 bases). CDR3 size: 14 residues. V lost 5 bases to trimming and J lost 0 bases, with 10 bases between them. Germline V CDR1 and CDR2: SEHNR, FQNEAQ (reference sequence). The CDR3 nucleotides are TGTGCCAGCAGCCGGCGGACAGCTAACTATGGCTACACCTTC. Translated: CASSRRTANYGYTF.

The chain joins TRBV7-3 to TRBJ2-1; 7 positions match TRBD2. This CDR3 has 17 residues. Germline V CDR1 and CDR2: SGHTA, FQGTGA. V gave up 1 base and J gave up 6 bases; unmatched junction bases: 12. The CDR3 sequence is CASSLMGGTNRSNEQFF. The CDR3 DNA sequence: TGTGCCAGCAGCTTAATGGGGGGGACTAACCGAAGCAATGAGCAGTTCTTC.

This chain joins TRBV5-1 and TRBJ2-7, with 11 nucleotides matching TRBD1. Per germline, CDR1 SGHRS and CDR2 YFSETQ. Losses at the gene ends were 7 bases for V and 0 bases for J; bases not matched to a gene: 3. This CDR3 comprises 14 residues. The chain's CDR3 is CASRTGGDSYEQYF. The DNA for the CDR3 is TGCGCCAGCCGGACAGGGGGCGACTCCTACGAGCAGTACTTC. The full variable domain, its missing parts supplied by reference TRBV5-1 and TRBJ2-7, is KAGVTQTPRYLIKTRGQQVTLSCSPISGHRSVSWYQQTPGQGLQFLFEYFSETQRNKGNFPGRFSGRQFSNSRSEMNVSTLELGDSALYLCASRTGGDSYEQYFGPGTRLTVT.

This clone was seen just once. The chain combines TRBV5-1 with TRBJ2-7, with 10 bases aligning to TRBD2. This CDR3 contains 17 residues. Germline V gene data show CDR1 as SGHRS and CDR2 as YFSETQ. Losses at the gene ends were 2 bases for V and 4 bases for J; bases not matched to a gene: 12. CDR3 in DNA: TGCGCCAGCAGCTTAGAATTAGCGGGAGGACTGAAATACGAGCAGTACTTC. It encodes CASSLELAGGLKYEQYF.

The gene calls are TRBV7-2 and TRBJ2-1; no reliable D call. Germline V gives CDR1 SGHTA, CDR2 FQGNSA. Trimming took off 2 bases at V and 6 bases at J, with 14 bases between the two ends. The CDR3 loop spans 15 amino acids. The CDR3 sequence is CASSLRSQPPNEQFF. DNA of the CDR3: TGTGCCAGCAGCTTAAGGTCACAGCCCCCCAATGAGCAGTTCTTC.

The V and J genes are TRBV4-2 and TRBJ2-1; 9 nucleotides match TRBD2. This CDR3 contains 16 residues. The germline CDR1 and CDR2 sequences are LGHNA and YNFKEQ. V lost 4 bases, J lost 8 bases, and 12 bases stayed unmatched. The CDR3 nucleotides are TGTGCCAGCAGCCCCTACGAGGGAGGGACTAGCCATGAGCAGTTCTTC. This encodes CASSPYEGGTSHEQFF.

This clone was found once. V is TRBV14 and J is TRBJ1-2; D might be TRBD1 (5 bases). The CDR3 is 15 residues long. V was shortened by 0 bases and J by 6 bases, with 14 bases between the two germline ends. The germline V gene has CDR1 SGHDN and CDR2 FVKESK. The CDR3 here is CASSQDRRGSHGYTF. As DNA, the CDR3 is TGTGCCAGCAGCCAAGATCGTCGGGGGTCGCATGGCTACACCTTC. The variable domain in full, completed from reference TRBV14 and TRBJ1-2, reads EAGVTQFPSHSVIEKGQTVTLRCDPISGHDNLYWYRRVMGKEIKFLLHFVKESKQDESGMPNNRFLAERTGGTYSTLKVQPAELEDSGVYFCASSQDRRGSHGYTFGSGTRLTVV.

The chain is built from TRBV6-1 and TRBJ1-2; no reliable D call. Trimming removed 6 bases at V and 7 bases at J, with 9 bases between. This CDR3 is built from 11 residues. Germline V gives CDR1 MNHNS, CDR2 SASEGT. The CDR3 here is CASSLAGGYTF. The CDR3 coding sequence is TGTGCCAGCAGCCTAGCTGGTGGCTACACCTTC.

This rearrangement joins TRBV7-8 to TRBJ2-3; TRBD2 matches 10 bases. The CDR3 totals 17 residues. Trimming at V came to 3 bases and at J to 1 base, leaving 7 bases not matched to a gene. Germline V lookup: CDR1 SGHVS, CDR2 FQNEAQ. CDR3: CASSFALAGVGTDTQYF. Written as DNA, the CDR3 is TGTGCCAGCAGCTTTGCCCTAGCGGGAGTAGGCACAGATACGCAGTATTTT.

This chain links TRBV4-1 with TRBJ2-7; TRBD1 is a possible D gene (7 bases). Germline CDR1 and CDR2: MGHRA and YSYEKL. The V end was cut by 4 bases, the J end by 2 bases, with 15 bases between. There are 15 residues in the CDR3. CDR3: CASSPGDSAPYEQYF. As DNA, the CDR3 is TGCGCCAGCAGCCCGGGGGACAGTGCCCCCTACGAGCAGTACTTC.

The rearrangement uses TRBV10-3 and TRBJ2-7; 11 positions match TRBD2. Germline-derived CDR1 and CDR2 are ENHRY and SYGVKD. CDR3 length: 13 residues. J lost 3 bases, V lost 6 bases, and 1 base had no gene match. In DNA, the CDR3 is TGTGCCATCAGGGGGACTAGCGGCTACGAGCAGTACTTC. Protein product: CAIRGTSGYEQYF.

V usage is TRBV19 and J usage is TRBJ2-7; no clear D gene. The CDR3 length is 15 residues. Trimming shortened V by 6 bases and J by 0 bases, and 15 bases separated the two germline ends. CDR1 and CDR2 from the germline V gene are LNHDA and SQIVND (reference sequence). DNA of the CDR3: TGTGCCAGTAGCCTAAGAAGTCGTAACTCCTACGAGCAGTACTTC. Translated, it gives CASSLRSRNSYEQYF.

This chain links TRBV7-2 with TRBJ1-1; D perhaps matches TRBD1 (5 bases). The CDR3 is 13 amino acids. V dropped 2 bases and J dropped 8 bases, with 12 bases sitting between them. CDR1 and CDR2 (germline): SGHTA, FQGNSA. The CDR3 DNA reads TGTGCCAGCAGCTTAATTCGGCCAGGGGAAGCTTTCTTT. Translated: CASSLIRPGEAFF.

This clone was recorded many times. This chain connects TRBV10-3 to TRBJ1-5; D gene unclear. Germline V lookup: CDR1 ENHRY, CDR2 SYGVKD. V shed 0 bases and J shed 4 bases, with 7 bases lying between them. This CDR3 has 14 amino acids. In DNA form, the CDR3 reads TGTGCCATCAGTGAGTCGACCCCAAATCAGCCCCAGCATTTT. This sequence encodes CAISESTPNQPQHF.

V is TRBV12-5 and J is TRBJ2-5; 10 bases are a match to TRBD1. The CDR3 is made up of 14 amino acids. V lost 4 bases, J lost 5 bases, and 4 bases stayed unmatched. Germline values: CDR1 LGHNT, CDR2 FRNRAP. The CDR3 protein is CASGSGTGVETQYF. The CDR3 DNA reads TGTGCTAGTGGTTCCGGGACAGGGGTTGAGACCCAGTACTTC.

Notes on this clone: At one of its ends the junction is not consistent with the germline gene, which may arise from a read error. V usage is TRBV11-2 and J usage is TRBJ2-1; 11 bases line up with TRBD2. Looked up from germline, CDR1 is SGHAT and CDR2 is FQNNGV. The CDR3 length is 15 residues. The CDR3 loop reads CASTLAGGAYNEQFF. CDR3 DNA: TGTGCCAGCACCTTAGCGGGAGGGGCCTACAATGAGCAGTTCTTC.

The chain recombines TRBV6-1 with TRBJ2-7, with 7 bases identical to TRBD1. There are 16 residues in the CDR3. Germline V gene lookup returns CDR1 MNHNS and CDR2 SASEGT. Losses at the gene ends were 0 bases for V and 1 base for J; bases not matched to a gene: 6. The CDR3 sequence is CASSEALQGRSYEQYF. The CDR3 nucleotides are TGTGCCAGCAGTGAAGCTTTACAGGGGAGATCCTACGAGCAGTACTTC.

The chain employs TRBV19 and TRBJ2-1; TRBD2 might be the D (6 bases). Trimming shortened V by 3 bases and J by 2 bases, and 11 bases separated the two germline ends. Germline V lookup: CDR1 LNHDA, CDR2 SQIVND (reference sequence). The CDR3 is 15 amino acids. As DNA, the CDR3 is TGTGCCAGTAGTATTACCGGGAGTACCTACAATGAGCAGTTCTTC. Its translation: CASSITGSTYNEQFF. The variable domain in full, with the rest retrieved from reference TRBV19 and TRBJ2-1, is DGGITQSPKYLFRKEGQNVTLSCEQNLNHDAMYWYRQDPGQGLRLIYYSQIVNDFQKGDIAEGYSVSREKKESFPLTVTSAQKNPTAFYLCASSITGSTYNEQFFGPGTRLTVL.

The gene calls are TRBV15 and TRBJ1-5; no firm D call. CDR1 is LNHNV, CDR2 YYDKDF, per germline (reference sequence). Trimming pared 0 bases from V and 7 bases from J, leaving 13 bases between. The CDR3 is made up of 15 amino acids. The DNA for the CDR3 is TGTGCCACCAGCAGAGATATCACGTCGGGACAGCCCCAGCATTTT. This sequence encodes CATSRDITSGQPQHF.

The rearrangement links TRBV11-3 to TRBJ2-5; TRBD2 is a possible D gene (6 bases). Trimming took off 4 bases at V and 6 bases at J, with 18 bases between the two ends. The CDR3 sequence is 15 residues long. Germline V gene data show CDR1 as SGHNT and CDR2 as YENEEA. The chain's CDR3 is CASSSGTGETKTQYF. CDR3 coding DNA: TGTGCCAGCAGCTCCGGGACGGGGGAGACGAAGACCCAGTACTTC.

This chain uses TRBV30 with TRBJ2-7; TRBD1 aligns across 10 bases. The V and J ends lost 1 base and 2 bases, in that order; junction bases with no gene match: 8. Looked up from germline, CDR1 is GTSNPN and CDR2 is SVGIG (reference sequence). The CDR3 consists of 16 residues. In DNA, the CDR3 is TGTGCCTGGAGTGGCGACCCCGGGACAGGGGCCTACGAGCAGTACTTC. Protein sequence: CAWSGDPGTGAYEQYF.

This chain joins TRBV10-3 and TRBJ2-5; 11 nucleotides agree with TRBD2. The V gene's germline CDR1 is ENHRY and CDR2 SYGVKD. CDR3 size: 16 residues. Losses at the gene ends were 0 bases for V and 4 bases for J; bases not matched to a gene: 4. The DNA for the CDR3 is TGTGCCATCAGTGAGTCCACTAGCGGGAGAGGAGAGACCCAGTACTTC. Protein product: CAISESTSGRGETQYF.

The rearrangement links TRBV9 to TRBJ2-1; a possible D gene is TRBD2 (6 bases). The length of the CDR3 is 17 residues. V was trimmed by 6 bases and J by 6 bases, leaving 25 bases between them. Germline V gene lookup returns CDR1 SGDLS and CDR2 YYNGEE. Here the CDR3 DNA reads TGTGCCAGCACCGTTGCCCCCCCGGGACTGCGAAGCAATGAGCAGTTCTTC. The encoded protein is CASTVAPPGLRSNEQFF.

The chain links TRBV29-1 to TRBJ1-4; D remains ambiguous. This CDR3 region has 11 residues. The ends were cut back, 0 bases at V and 10 bases at J, with 6 bases in the middle. The germline CDR1 and CDR2 sequences are SQVTM and ANQGSEA. The CDR3 nucleotides are TGCAGCGTTGAAGAGGGCGGAAAACTGTTTTTT. Translating gives CSVEEGGKLFF. The full variable domain, in which reference TRBV29-1 and TRBJ1-4 provide the parts outside the CDR3, is SAVISQKPSRDICQRGTSLTIQCQVDSQVTMMFWYRQQPGQSLTLIATANQGSEATYESGFVIDKFPISRPNLTFSTLTVSNMSPEDSSIYLCSVEEGGKLFFGSGTQLSVL.